One sample yielded the 20 T cell receptor beta chains listed below, sequenced in a study of T cell repertoires in cytomegalovirus infection. TCRdb re-analysed the reads in MiXCR, keeping a single row per CDR3 protein. Among 150,000 to 200,000 distinct CDR3 sequences listed, roughly 27% were seen once. The specimen was PBMCs. These receptors all stem from a human donor in good health (CMV status not recorded). Some clones in this sample may be carry-over from other donors' samples.

In this sample, this clonotype turned up many times. V is TRBV7-2 and J is TRBJ2-4, with D perhaps TRBD1 (6 bases). Germline loops: CDR1 SGHTA, CDR2 FQGNSA. The CDR3 totals 13 residues. Trimming took off 3 bases at V and 6 bases at J, with 9 bases between the two ends. For the CDR3, the DNA is TGTGCCAGCAGCTTGGACAGTGGAAACATTCAGTACTTC. Protein sequence: CASSLDSGNIQYF.

This clonotype was seen more than once but under ten times. The chain has TRBV11-3 and TRBJ1-1, with D possibly matching TRBD1 (5 bases). Looked up from germline, CDR1 is SGHNT and CDR2 is YENEEA. This CDR3 is built from 14 residues. Trimming stripped 2 bases from V and 6 bases from J, with 13 bases between. The CDR3 nucleotides read TGTGCCAGCAGCTTACGTCAGGGAGACCCTGAAGCTTTCTTT. Residues: CASSLRQGDPEAFF.

The J gene is TRBJ1-3, the V gene TRBV5-5; D is ambiguous. Per the germline V gene, CDR1 is SGHKS and CDR2 is YYEKEE (reference sequence). Trimming shortened V by 4 bases and J by 0 bases, and 11 bases separated the two germline ends. The CDR3 has 15 amino acids. The CDR3 is CASSPDSHSGNTIYF. CDR3 DNA: TGTGCCAGCAGCCCGGACTCCCACTCTGGAAACACCATATATTTT.

The J gene is TRBJ1-6, the V gene TRBV6-1, with 7 bases lining up with TRBD1. The CDR3 length is 15 residues. Germline-derived CDR1 and CDR2 are MNHNS and SASEGT. V gave up 4 bases and J gave up 7 bases; unmatched junction bases: 7. CDR3 sequence (DNA): TGTGCCAGCAGTGTGGCCGGGACAGAGAATTCACCCCTCCACTTT. It encodes CASSVAGTENSPLHF.

The chain recombines TRBV19 with TRBJ1-4; D possibly corresponds to TRBD1 (6 bases). The ends were cut back, 7 bases at V and 7 bases at J, with 22 bases in the middle. This CDR3 is 16 amino acids long. Germline assignment: CDR1 LNHDA and CDR2 SQIVND (reference sequence). Here the CDR3 DNA reads TGTGCCAGTACCGAAGCGGCTGGGGGGGCGCGTGAAAAACTGTTTTTT. Its protein product is CASTEAAGGAREKLFF.

V usage is TRBV12-3 or TRBV12-4 and J usage is TRBJ1-3; D is unclear. V was cut by 6 bases and J by 0 bases, with 9 bases left in between. This CDR3 contains 14 residues. The chain's CDR3 is CASSYQSSGNTIYF. The CDR3, as DNA: TGTGCCAGCAGCTATCAGAGCTCTGGAAACACCATATATTTT.

This sequence joins TRBV5-1 and TRBJ1-1; D may be TRBD1 (5 bases). V lost 1 base, J lost 1 base, and 11 bases lay in between. Per the germline V gene, CDR1 is SGHRS and CDR2 is YFSETQ. The CDR3 covers 15 residues. The CDR3 reads CASSLQGAGNTEAFF. The CDR3 DNA follows: TGCGCCAGCAGCTTGCAGGGAGCGGGGAACACTGAAGCTTTCTTT.

Only a few counts were recorded for this clonotype. This chain joins TRBV11-1 and TRBJ2-1, with D perhaps matching TRBD2 (6 bases). Germline CDR1 is SGHAT and CDR2 is FQDESV (reference sequence). Trimming stripped 5 bases from V and 4 bases from J, with 24 bases between. The CDR3 sequence is 18 residues long. This CDR3 is CASSPRGSPSRQYNEQFF. In DNA, the CDR3 is TGTGCCAGCAGCCCCCGGGGGAGCCCCAGCAGACAATACAATGAGCAGTTCTTC.

This clonotype was detected many times. V usage is TRBV10-3 and J usage is TRBJ2-7; D is uncertain. CDR1 is ENHRY, CDR2 SYGVKD, per germline. Trimming removed 10 bases from V and 3 bases from J, with 19 bases in between. This CDR3 has 14 amino acids. DNA for the CDR3: TGTGCCACGAAAGGCCAGTCGAAGCGCTACGAGCAGTACTTC. Its protein product is CATKGQSKRYEQYF.

This clonotype was counted between two and nine times. The J gene is TRBJ1-1, the V gene TRBV5-5; 8 bases map to TRBD1. This CDR3 comprises 13 residues. Germline CDR1 SGHKS, CDR2 YYEKEE (reference sequence). Germline trimming cut 1 base from V and 6 bases from J; bases unmatched to any gene: 2. The CDR3 nucleotides read TGTGCCAGCAGCTTGCAACAGGGGGCTGAAGCTTTCTTT. This translates into CASSLQQGAEAFF.

The gene calls are TRBV20-1 and TRBJ1-1; the D is unclear. The V end lost 4 bases, the J end lost 1 base, and 7 bases lay between the germline ends. The CDR3 runs 12 residues. Per germline, CDR1 DFQATT and CDR2 SNEGSKA (reference sequence). Here the CDR3 DNA reads TGCAGTGCTACCGGGCCGAACACTGAAGCTTTCTTT. Its translation is CSATGPNTEAFF.

V and J are TRBV5-1 and TRBJ1-2, with a possible D match to TRBD1 (5 bases). With 0 bases removed from V and 3 bases from J, the gap between germline ends came to 9 bases. The CDR3 consists of 14 residues. Germline V lookup: CDR1 SGHRS, CDR2 YFSETQ. The DNA of the CDR3 is TGCGCCAGCAGCTTGGCAGGGCAGGACTATGGCTACACCTTC. Its translation is CASSLAGQDYGYTF.

The genes are TRBV6-4 and TRBJ2-2; D may be TRBD1 (6 bases). The CDR3 has 14 amino acids. Trimming took off 3 bases at V and 5 bases at J, with 10 bases between the two ends. Germline values: CDR1 MRHNA, CDR2 SNTAGT. The CDR3, as DNA: TGTGCCAGCAGTGAACAGGGATGGACCGGGGAGCTGTTTTTT. Protein sequence: CASSEQGWTGELFF.

The count of this clonotype is one. The gene calls are TRBV5-1 and TRBJ2-3; no definite D call. V was pared by 0 bases and J by 5 bases, with 10 bases between. The length of the CDR3 is 14 residues. Germline-derived CDR1 and CDR2 are SGHRS and YFSETQ. CDR3 coding DNA: TGCGCCAGCAGCTTGGAAGAGCTGCGAGATACGCAGTATTTT. This translates into CASSLEELRDTQYF.

This clonotype was counted between two and nine times. The CDR3 nucleotides read TGTGCCAGCAGATCTGGACAGGGGATCTCTGGAAACACCATATATTTT. It specifies CASRSGQGISGNTIYF. V gene TRBV6-1 combines with J gene TRBJ1-3; TRBD1 matches at 9 bases. Germline CDR1 and CDR2: MNHNS and SASEGT. The CDR3 contains 16 residues. V gave up 6 bases and J gave up 0 bases; unmatched junction bases: 6.

The chain employs TRBV6-1 and TRBJ1-4; 11 nucleotides match TRBD1. Per germline, CDR1 MNHNS and CDR2 SASEGT. The V segment lost 4 bases and the J segment 7 bases; nucleotides outside the gene matches: 5. This CDR3 is built from 15 residues. CDR3 residues: CASSGTGGASEKLFF. The CDR3 DNA reads as TGTGCCAGCAGTGGGACAGGGGGCGCGAGTGAAAAACTGTTTTTT.

The genes are TRBV5-1 and TRBJ1-1; possible D gene TRBD1, 5 bases. Germline V gene data show CDR1 as SGHRS and CDR2 as YFSETQ. The germline V and J ends were trimmed by 0 bases and 3 bases, with 12 bases remaining between them. This CDR3 region has 15 residues. DNA for the CDR3: TGCGCCAGCAGCTTGGAACCGTGGGGGGACACTGAAGCTTTCTTT. It is translated as CASSLEPWGDTEAFF.

The chain carries TRBV12-3 or TRBV12-4 and TRBJ1-1; TRBD1 matches at 7 bases. This CDR3 contains 16 residues. The V segment lost 5 bases and the J segment 0 bases; nucleotides outside the gene matches: 9. The CDR3: CASSRQGGPMNTEAFF. CDR3 nucleotide sequence: TGTGCCAGCAGTAGGCAGGGGGGCCCTATGAACACTGAAGCTTTCTTT.

This clonotype was seen a few times. V and J are TRBV12-3 or TRBV12-4 and TRBJ2-3; 8 bases are shared with TRBD2. V lost 0 bases and J lost 4; bases outside the gene matches: 3. The CDR3 is made up of 15 amino acids. The CDR3 coding sequence is TGTGCCAGCAGTTTAGCGTGGGGACTAGCAGATACGCAGTATTTT. Amino acids: CASSLAWGLADTQYF.

The rearrangement links TRBV6-5 to TRBJ2-1, with 7 bases fitting TRBD2. The ends lost 6 bases at V and 4 bases at J; junction bases unmatched: 9. The CDR3 loop spans 15 amino acids. Germline V gives CDR1 MNHEY, CDR2 SVGAGI. The CDR3: CASSQRDWGYNEQFF. Written as DNA, the CDR3 is TGTGCCAGCAGCCAGCGGGACTGGGGATACAATGAGCAGTTCTTC.